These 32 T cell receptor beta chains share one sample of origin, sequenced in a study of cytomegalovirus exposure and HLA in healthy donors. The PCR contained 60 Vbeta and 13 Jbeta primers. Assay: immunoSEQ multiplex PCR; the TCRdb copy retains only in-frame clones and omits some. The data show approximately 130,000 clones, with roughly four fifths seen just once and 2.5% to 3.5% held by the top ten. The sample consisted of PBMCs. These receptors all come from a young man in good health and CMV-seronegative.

The CDR3 is CASSRTGTGVTYEQYF. CDR3 coding DNA: TGCGCCAGCAGCAGGACCGGGACAGGGGTAACCTACGAGCAGTACTTC. The chain has TRBV4-1 and TRBJ2-7, with TRBD1 matching over 10 bases. Germline V CDR1 and CDR2: MGHRA, YSYEKL. The CDR3 length is 16 residues. Germline trimming cut 5 bases from V and 2 bases from J; bases unmatched to any gene: 9.

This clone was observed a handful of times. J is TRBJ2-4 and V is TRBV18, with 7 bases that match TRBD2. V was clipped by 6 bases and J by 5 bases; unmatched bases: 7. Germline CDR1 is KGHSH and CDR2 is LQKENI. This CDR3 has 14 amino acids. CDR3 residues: CASSRSLAENIQYF. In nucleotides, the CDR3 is TGTGCCAGCTCCCGTAGCCTAGCGGAAAACATTCAGTACTTC.

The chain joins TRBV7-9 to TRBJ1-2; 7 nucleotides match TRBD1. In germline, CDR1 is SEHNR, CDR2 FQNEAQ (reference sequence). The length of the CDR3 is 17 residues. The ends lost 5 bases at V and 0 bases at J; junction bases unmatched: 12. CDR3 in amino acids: CASSRGQAKIANYGYTF. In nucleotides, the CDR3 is TGTGCCAGCAGCCGAGGACAGGCGAAAATAGCTAACTATGGCTACACCTTC.

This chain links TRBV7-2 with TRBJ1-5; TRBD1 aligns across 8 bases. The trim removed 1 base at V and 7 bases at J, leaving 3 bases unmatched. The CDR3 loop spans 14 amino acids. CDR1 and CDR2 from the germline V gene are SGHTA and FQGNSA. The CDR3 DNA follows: TGTGCCAGCAGCTTAGAACAGGGGGAACAGCCCCAGCATTTT. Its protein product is CASSLEQGEQPQHF.

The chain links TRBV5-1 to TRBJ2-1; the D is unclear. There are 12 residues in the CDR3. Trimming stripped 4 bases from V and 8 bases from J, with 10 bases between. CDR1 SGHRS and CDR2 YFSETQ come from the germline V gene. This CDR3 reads CASSLPQYEQFF. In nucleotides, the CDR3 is TGCGCCAGCAGCCTACCACAGTATGAGCAGTTCTTC.

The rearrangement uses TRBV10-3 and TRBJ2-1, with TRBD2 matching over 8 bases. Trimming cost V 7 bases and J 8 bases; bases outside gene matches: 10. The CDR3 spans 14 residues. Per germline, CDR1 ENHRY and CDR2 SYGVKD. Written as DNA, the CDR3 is TGTGCCATCACCCCTCGGGGACTAGACGATGAGCAGTTCTTC. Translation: CAITPRGLDDEQFF.

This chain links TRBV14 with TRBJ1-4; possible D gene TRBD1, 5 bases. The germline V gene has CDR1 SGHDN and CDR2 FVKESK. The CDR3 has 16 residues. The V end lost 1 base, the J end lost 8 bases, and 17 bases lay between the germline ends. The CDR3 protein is CASSQVSRGFGEKLFF. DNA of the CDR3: TGTGCCAGCAGCCAAGTCTCTCGGGGGTTTGGGGAAAAACTGTTTTTT.

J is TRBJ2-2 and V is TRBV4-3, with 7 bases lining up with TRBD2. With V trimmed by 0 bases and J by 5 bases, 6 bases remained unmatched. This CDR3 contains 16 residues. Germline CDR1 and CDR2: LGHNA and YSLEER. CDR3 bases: TGCGCCAGCAGCCAAGATAGGGTGGGAGGGACCGGGGAGCTGTTTTTT. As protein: CASSQDRVGGTGELFF.

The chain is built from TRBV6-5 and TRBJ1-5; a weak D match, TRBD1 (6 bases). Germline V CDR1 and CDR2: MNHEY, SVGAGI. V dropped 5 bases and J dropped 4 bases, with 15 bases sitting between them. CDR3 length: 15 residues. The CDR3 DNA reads TGTGCCAGCAGTCAGGGAAGGACAGATAATCAGCCCCAGCATTTT. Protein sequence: CASSQGRTDNQPQHF.

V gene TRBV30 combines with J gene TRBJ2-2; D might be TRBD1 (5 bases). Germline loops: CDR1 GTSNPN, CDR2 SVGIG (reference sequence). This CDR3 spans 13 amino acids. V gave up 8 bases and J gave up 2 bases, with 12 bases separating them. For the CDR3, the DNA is TGTGCCCGAGAGCAGGGCAACACCGGGGAGCTGTTTTTT. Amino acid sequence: CAREQGNTGELFF.

In DNA form, the CDR3 reads TGTGCCTGGAGTTTACAAAACGAGCAGTACTTC. Its translation: CAWSLQNEQYF. J is TRBJ2-7 and V is TRBV30; D remains ambiguous. V was pared by 2 bases and J by 5 bases, with 7 bases between. This CDR3 is built from 11 residues. Germline V gives CDR1 GTSNPN, CDR2 SVGIG (reference sequence). Variable domain in full (rest from reference TRBV30 and TRBJ2-7): SQTIHQWPATLVQPVGSPLSLECTVEGTSNPNLYWYRQAAGRGLQLLFYSVGIGQISSEVPQNLSASRPQDRQFILSSKKLLLSDSGFYLCAWSLQNEQYFGPGTRLTVT.

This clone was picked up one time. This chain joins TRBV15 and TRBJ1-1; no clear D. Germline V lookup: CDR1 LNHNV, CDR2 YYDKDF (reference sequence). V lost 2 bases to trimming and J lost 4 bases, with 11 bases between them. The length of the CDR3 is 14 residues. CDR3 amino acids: CATSRLGLGTEAFF. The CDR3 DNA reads TGTGCCACCAGCAGATTGGGCTTGGGCACTGAAGCTTTCTTT.

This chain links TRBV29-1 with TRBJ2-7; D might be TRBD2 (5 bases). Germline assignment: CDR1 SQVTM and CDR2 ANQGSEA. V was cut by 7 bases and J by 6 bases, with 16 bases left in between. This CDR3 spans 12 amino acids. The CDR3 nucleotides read TGCAGCGCCGGCGGGTTCGATGGCGAGCAGTACTTC. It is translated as CSAGGFDGEQYF.

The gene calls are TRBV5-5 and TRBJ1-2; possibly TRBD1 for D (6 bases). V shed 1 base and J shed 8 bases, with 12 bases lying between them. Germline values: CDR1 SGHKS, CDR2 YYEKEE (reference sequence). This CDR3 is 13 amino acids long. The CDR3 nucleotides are TGTGCCAGCAGCTTGAGGGGGGGAGAAGGCTACACCTTC. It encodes CASSLRGGEGYTF. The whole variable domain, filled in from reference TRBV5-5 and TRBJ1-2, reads DAGVTQSPTHLIKTRGQQVTLRCSPISGHKSVSWYQQVLGQGPQFIFQYYEKEERGRGNFPDRFSARQFPNYSSELNVNALLLGDSALYLCASSLRGGEGYTFGSGTRLTVV.

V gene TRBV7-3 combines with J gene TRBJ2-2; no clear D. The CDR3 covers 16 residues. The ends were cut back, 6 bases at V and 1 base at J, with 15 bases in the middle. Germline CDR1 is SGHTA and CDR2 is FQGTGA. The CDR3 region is CASSRFGGMNTGELFF. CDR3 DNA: TGTGCCAGCAGTCGGTTCGGCGGAATGAACACCGGGGAGCTGTTTTTT.

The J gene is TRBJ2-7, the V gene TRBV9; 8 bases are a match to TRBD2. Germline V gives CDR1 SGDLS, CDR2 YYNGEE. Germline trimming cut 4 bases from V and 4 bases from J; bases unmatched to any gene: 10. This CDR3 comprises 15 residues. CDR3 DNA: TGTGCCAGCAGCAACCTCCGCCGGGAGGGTTACGAGCAGTACTTC. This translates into CASSNLRREGYEQYF.

As DNA, the CDR3 is TGTGCCAGTAGTATGGGAGCTTCCGGGGAAAAACTGTTTTTT. This sequence encodes CASSMGASGEKLFF. This chain connects TRBV19 to TRBJ1-4; D unclear. V was pared by 3 bases and J by 8 bases, with 13 bases between. Germline lookup yields CDR1 LNHDA and CDR2 SQIVND (reference sequence). The CDR3 loop spans 14 amino acids.

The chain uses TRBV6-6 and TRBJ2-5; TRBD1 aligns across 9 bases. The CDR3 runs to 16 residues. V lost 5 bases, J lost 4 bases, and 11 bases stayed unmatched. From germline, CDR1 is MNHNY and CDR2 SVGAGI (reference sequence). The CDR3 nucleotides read TGTGCCAGCAGTCTCTCGGGGACAGGGAAGGGAGAGACCCAGTACTTC. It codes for CASSLSGTGKGETQYF.

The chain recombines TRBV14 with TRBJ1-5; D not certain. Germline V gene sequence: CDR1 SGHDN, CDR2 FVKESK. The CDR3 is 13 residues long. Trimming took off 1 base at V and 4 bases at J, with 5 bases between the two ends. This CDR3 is CASSQGRNQPQHF. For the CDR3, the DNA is TGTGCCAGCAGCCAAGGGAGAAATCAGCCCCAGCATTTT.

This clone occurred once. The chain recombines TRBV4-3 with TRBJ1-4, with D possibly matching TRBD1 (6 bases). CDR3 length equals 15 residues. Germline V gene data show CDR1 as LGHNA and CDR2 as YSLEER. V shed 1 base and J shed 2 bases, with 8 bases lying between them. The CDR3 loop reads CASSQGTATNEKLFF. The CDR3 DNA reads TGCGCCAGCAGCCAAGGGACAGCTACTAATGAAAAACTGTTTTTT.

CDR3 region: CASSRVAGDGETQYF. In nucleotides, the CDR3 is TGCGCCAGCAGCCGGGTAGCGGGAGATGGGGAGACCCAGTACTTC. This rearrangement joins TRBV4-3 to TRBJ2-5; 9 nucleotides line up with TRBD2. Germline V CDR1 and CDR2: LGHNA, YSLEER. With V trimmed by 4 bases and J by 5 bases, 8 bases remained unmatched. CDR3 length: 15 amino acids.

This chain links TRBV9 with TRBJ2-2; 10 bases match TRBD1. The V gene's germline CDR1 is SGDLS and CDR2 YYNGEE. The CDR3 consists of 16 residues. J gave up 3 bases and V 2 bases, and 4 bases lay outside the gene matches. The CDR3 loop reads CASSVPTGGDTGELFF. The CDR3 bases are TGTGCCAGCAGCGTCCCGACAGGGGGCGACACCGGGGAGCTGTTTTTT.

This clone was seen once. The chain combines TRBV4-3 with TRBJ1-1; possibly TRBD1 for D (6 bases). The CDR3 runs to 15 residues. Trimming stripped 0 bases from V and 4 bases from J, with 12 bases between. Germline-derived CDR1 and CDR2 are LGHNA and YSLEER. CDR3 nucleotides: TGCGCCAGCAGCCAAGATCAGGGGAGTATCACTGAAGCTTTCTTT. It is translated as CASSQDQGSITEAFF.

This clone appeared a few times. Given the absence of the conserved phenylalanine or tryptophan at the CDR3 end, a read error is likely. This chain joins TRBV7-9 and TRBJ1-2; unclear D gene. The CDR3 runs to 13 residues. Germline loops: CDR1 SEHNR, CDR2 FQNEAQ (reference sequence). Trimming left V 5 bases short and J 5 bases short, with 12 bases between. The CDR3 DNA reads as TGTGCCAGCAGCCGCAGCGGGCGGTATGGCTACACCGTC. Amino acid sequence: CASSRSGRYGYTV.

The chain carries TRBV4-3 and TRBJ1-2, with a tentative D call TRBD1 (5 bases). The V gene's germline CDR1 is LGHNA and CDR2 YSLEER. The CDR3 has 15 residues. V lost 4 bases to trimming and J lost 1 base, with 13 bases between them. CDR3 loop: CASSPLRGDNYGYTF. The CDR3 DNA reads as TGCGCCAGCAGCCCCCTTCGGGGGGATAACTATGGCTACACCTTC.

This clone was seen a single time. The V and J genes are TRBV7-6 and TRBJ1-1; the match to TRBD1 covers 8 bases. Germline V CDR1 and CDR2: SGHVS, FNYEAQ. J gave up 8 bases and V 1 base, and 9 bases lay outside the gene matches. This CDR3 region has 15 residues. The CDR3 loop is CASSLDRTGMVEAFF. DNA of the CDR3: TGTGCCAGCAGCTTAGACCGGACAGGGATGGTGGAAGCTTTCTTT.

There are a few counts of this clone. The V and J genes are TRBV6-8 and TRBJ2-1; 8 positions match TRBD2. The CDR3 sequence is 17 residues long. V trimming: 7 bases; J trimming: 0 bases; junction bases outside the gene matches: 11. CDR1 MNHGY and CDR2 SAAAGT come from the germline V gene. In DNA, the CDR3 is TGTGCCAGCAAGGCCCTTAGCGGGGTAAGCTCCTACAATGAGCAGTTCTTC. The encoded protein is CASKALSGVSSYNEQFF.

The chain's CDR3 is CASSIELTSGRQETQYF. The DNA for the CDR3 is TGCGCCAGCAGCATCGAACTAACTAGCGGGAGGCAGGAGACCCAGTACTTC. The chain is built from TRBV5-1 and TRBJ2-5; 12 bases line up with TRBD2. Per the germline V gene, CDR1 is SGHRS and CDR2 is YFSETQ. With V trimmed by 4 bases and J by 5 bases, 12 bases remained unmatched. This CDR3 comprises 17 residues. Variable domain in full (rest from reference TRBV5-1 and TRBJ2-5): KAGVTQTPRYLIKTRGQQVTLSCSPISGHRSVSWYQQTPGQGLQFLFEYFSETQRNKGNFPGRFSGRQFSNSRSEMNVSTLELGDSALYLCASSIELTSGRQETQYFGPGTRLLVL.

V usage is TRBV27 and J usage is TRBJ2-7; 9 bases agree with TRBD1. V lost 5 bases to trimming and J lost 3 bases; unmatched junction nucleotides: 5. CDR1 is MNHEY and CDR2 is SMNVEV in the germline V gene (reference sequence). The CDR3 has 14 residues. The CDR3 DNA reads TGTGCCAGCAGTCCGGGACAGGGTTACTACGAGCAGTACTTC. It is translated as CASSPGQGYYEQYF.

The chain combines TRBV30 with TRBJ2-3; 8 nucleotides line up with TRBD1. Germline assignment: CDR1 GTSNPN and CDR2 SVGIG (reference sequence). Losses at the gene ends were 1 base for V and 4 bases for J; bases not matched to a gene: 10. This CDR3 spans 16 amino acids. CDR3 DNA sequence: TGTGCCTGGAGTGGAAAGACAGGGGTGGGTGCAGATACGCAGTATTTT. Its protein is CAWSGKTGVGADTQYF.

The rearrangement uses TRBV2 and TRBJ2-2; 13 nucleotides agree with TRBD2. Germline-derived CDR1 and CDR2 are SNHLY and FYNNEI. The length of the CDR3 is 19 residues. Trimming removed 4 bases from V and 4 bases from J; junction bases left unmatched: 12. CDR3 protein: CASSGTSGGARFFTGELFF. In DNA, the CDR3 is TGTGCCAGCAGTGGGACTAGCGGGGGAGCCCGGTTTTTCACCGGGGAGCTGTTTTTT.

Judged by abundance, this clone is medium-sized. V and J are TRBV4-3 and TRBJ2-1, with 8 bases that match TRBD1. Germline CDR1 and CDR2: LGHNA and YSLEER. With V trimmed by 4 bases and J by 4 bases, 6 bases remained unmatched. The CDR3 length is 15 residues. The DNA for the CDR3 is TGCGCCAGCAGCCTCAGGGGGCTTGAATACAATGAGCAGTTCTTC. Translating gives CASSLRGLEYNEQFF.